The next 8 T cell receptor beta chains were all read from a single sample in a study of blood T cell repertoires in COVID-19. Produced via immunoSEQ multiplex PCR; TCRdb's table is partial and in-frame only. This sample has 200,000 to 250,000 clones, with over 80% found just once. The sample consisted of PBMCs or T cells enriched from blood (not recorded which). The source of these receptors is a woman in her thirties or forties who had recovered from COVID-19.

The chain has TRBV3-1 (or the pseudogene TRBV3-2) and TRBJ1-2, with D maybe TRBD1 (5 bases). Trimming removed 9 bases at V and 4 bases at J, with 12 bases between. In germline, CDR1 is LGHDT, CDR2 YNNKEL (reference sequence). The CDR3 contains 12 residues. In DNA form, the CDR3 reads TGTGCCAGTATGGGGGGGTCCTATGGCTACACCTTC. Protein: CASMGGSYGYTF.

The rearrangement links TRBV28 to TRBJ2-1; 8 nucleotides match TRBD2. The J segment lost 11 bases and the V segment lost 5 bases, leaving 11 bases of the junction unmatched. The CDR3 is 14 amino acids. Looked up from germline, CDR1 is MDHEN and CDR2 is SYDVKM. The CDR3 is CASSLLSGRGKQFF. The CDR3 DNA follows: TGTGCCAGCAGTCTCCTCAGCGGGAGAGGGAAGCAGTTCTTC.

The CDR3 loop is CASSDNTDTQYF. The CDR3 DNA reads TGTGCCAGCAGCGACAACACAGATACGCAGTATTTT. The chain combines TRBV3-1 (or the pseudogene TRBV3-2) with TRBJ2-3, with D hard to call. Germline V lookup: CDR1 LGHDT, CDR2 YNNKEL (reference sequence). The CDR3 is made up of 12 amino acids. V shed 5 bases and J shed 2 bases, with 5 bases lying between them.

The rearrangement uses TRBV3-1 (or the pseudogene TRBV3-2) and TRBJ2-7; maybe TRBD2 (6 bases). The CDR3 is made up of 12 amino acids. Looked up from germline, CDR1 is LGHDT and CDR2 is YNNKEL (reference sequence). V lost 0 bases, J lost 7 bases, and 7 bases lay in between. CDR3 sequence (DNA): TGTGCCAGCAGCCAAGATGGGAGGGAGCAGTACTTC. This encodes CASSQDGREQYF.

With respect to this clone: The junction shows a germline mismatch at one end, possibly a read error. V usage is TRBV2 and J usage is TRBJ2-6, with 9 nucleotides matching TRBD1. Germline V gene data show CDR1 as SNHLY and CDR2 as FYNNEI. The CDR3 loop spans 14 amino acids. Here the CDR3 reads CASSSRTGVNVLTF. In DNA, the CDR3 is TGTGCCAGCAGTAGTAGGACAGGGGTCAACGTCCTGACTTTC.

The sample holds a few counts of this clone. The chain employs TRBV5-4 and TRBJ2-1; 9 bases line up with TRBD2. The junction had 6 bases not matched to a gene; V was cut back by 3 bases and J by 5 bases. The germline V gene encodes CDR1 SGHNT and CDR2 YYREEE (reference sequence). This CDR3 has 15 amino acids. CDR3 region: CASSSGGRADNEQFF. CDR3 nucleotides: TGTGCCAGCAGCTCGGGCGGGAGGGCCGACAATGAGCAGTTCTTC.

The chain is built from TRBV7-9 and TRBJ1-2, with TRBD1 as a possible D gene (5 bases). This CDR3 is built from 15 residues. The V end lost 6 bases, the J end lost 8 bases, and 22 bases lay between the germline ends. Germline CDR1 SEHNR, CDR2 FQNEAQ (reference sequence). CDR3 residues: CASRWGGGPASGYTF. CDR3 DNA: TGTGCCAGCAGATGGGGGGGAGGACCGGCGAGCGGCTACACCTTC.

The chain uses TRBV5-3 and TRBJ1-5, with 7 bases aligning to TRBD1. TRBV5-3 is reported as an ORF; its role is uncertain. V shed 3 bases, J shed 2 bases, and the junction held 5 bases outside the gene matches. This CDR3 region has 15 residues. CDR3 nucleotides: TGTGCCAGAAGCTGGGCAGGGGGTGGCAATCAGCCCCAGCATTTT. This translates into CARSWAGGGNQPQHF.